One sample yielded the 4 T cell receptor beta chains listed below, sequenced in a study of PD-1 blockade in mismatch repair-deficient tumors. Libraries were prepared by immunoSEQ multiplex PCR; TCRdb keeps only in-frame clonotypes and omits some of them. The table records tens of thousands of clones, almost 80% of them present only once. Here the sequenced sample was peripheral blood, taken 2 weeks after starting pembrolizumab. Receptors were obtained from an adult with mismatch repair-deficient cancer.

The chain carries TRBV5-6 and TRBJ2-1; no definite D call. The CDR3 length is 15 residues. Per germline, CDR1 SGHDT and CDR2 YYEEEE. V dropped 1 base and J dropped 2 bases, with 10 bases sitting between them. CDR3 nucleotide sequence: TGTGCCAGCAGCTTGTACGGGTACACCTACAATGAGCAGTTCTTC. This gives the protein CASSLYGYTYNEQFF.

The J gene is TRBJ2-2, the V gene TRBV4-2, with 12 bases lining up with TRBD1. The germline V gene has CDR1 LGHNA and CDR2 YNFKEQ. This CDR3 spans 17 amino acids. J gave up 8 bases and V 4 bases, and 11 bases lay outside the gene matches. The CDR3 is CASSPGSGTGGVGELFF. The CDR3 DNA is TGTGCCAGCAGCCCGGGTTCCGGGACAGGGGGCGTAGGGGAGCTGTTTTTT.

V usage is TRBV10-3 and J usage is TRBJ2-1; 11 bases line up with TRBD2. Germline assignment: CDR1 ENHRY and CDR2 SYGVKD. This CDR3 is built from 16 residues. Trimming at V came to 0 bases and at J to 7 bases, leaving 5 bases not matched to a gene. The CDR3 nucleotides read TGTGCCATCAGTGAGTCGAAGACTAGCGGGATAAATGAGCAGTTCTTC. Its protein is CAISESKTSGINEQFF.

In this sample, this clone turned up once. The chain combines TRBV2 with TRBJ2-5, with D possibly TRBD1 on 5 matching bases. Germline V gene sequence: CDR1 SNHLY, CDR2 FYNNEI. The CDR3 is made up of 15 amino acids. V lost 1 base and J 5 bases, leaving 14 bases between the germline ends. The CDR3 region is CASSEGVTVVETQYF. The CDR3 nucleotides read TGTGCCAGCAGTGAAGGGGTGACAGTTGTGGAGACCCAGTACTTC.